This TCR beta chain appears in the sequencing data of a study of regulatory T cells in long-lasting Graves disease. This clonotype was seen repeatedly, ten times or more. Its antigen is not identified. V lost 7 bases, J lost 2 bases, and 18 bases lay in between. Per germline, CDR1 SGHAT and CDR2 FQNNGV. The CDR3 loop spans 16 amino acids. Time point described: newly diagnosed GD, antithyroid drugs for less than 3 months. Scientists built the TCR library using RNA that was extracted from PBMCs. Whole-study results and caveats: Whereas nearly 1,000 public clonotypes were shared by new patients, persistent patients shared more, at approximately 2,700.

TCR beta libraries were built with iRepertoire HTBI primers and Arm-PCR of CDR3 regions. MiXCR was run by TCRdb on the multiplex PCR reads, yielding one entry per CDR3 protein. The sample carries 300,000 to 400,000 distinct CDR3 sequences, approximately 15% recorded once. The data also belong to a second study, concerning T cells in Graves' hyperthyroidism and ophthalmopathy.

The chain couples TRBV11-2 to TRBJ2-1, with a possible D match to TRBD2 (5 bases). The receptor was derived from a middle-aged man with Graves disease. Sequences were derived from peripheral blood mononuclear cells (PBMCs), sampled at new diagnosis, from a patient treated with antithyroid drugs. In DNA form, the CDR3 reads TGTGCCAGCACCCTACTAGGGAACCCCACCTACAATGAGCAGTTCTTC. This gives the protein CASTLLGNPTYNEQFF.